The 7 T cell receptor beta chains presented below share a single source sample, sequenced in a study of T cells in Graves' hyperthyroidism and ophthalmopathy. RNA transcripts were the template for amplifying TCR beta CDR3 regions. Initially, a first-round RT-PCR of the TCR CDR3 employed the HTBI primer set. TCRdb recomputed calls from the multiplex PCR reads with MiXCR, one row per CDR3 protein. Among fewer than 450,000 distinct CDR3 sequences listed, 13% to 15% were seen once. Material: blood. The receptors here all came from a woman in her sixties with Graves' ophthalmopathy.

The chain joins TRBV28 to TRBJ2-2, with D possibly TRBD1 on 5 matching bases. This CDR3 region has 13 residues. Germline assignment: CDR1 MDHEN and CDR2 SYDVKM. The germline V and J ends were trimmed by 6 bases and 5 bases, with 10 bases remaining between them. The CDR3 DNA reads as TGTGCCAGCAGGCCCCCAGGGACCGGGGAGCTGTTTTTT. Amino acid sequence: CASRPPGTGELFF.

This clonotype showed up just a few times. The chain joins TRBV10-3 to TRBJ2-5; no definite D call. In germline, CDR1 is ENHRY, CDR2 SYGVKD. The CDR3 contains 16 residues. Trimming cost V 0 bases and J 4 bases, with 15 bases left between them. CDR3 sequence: CAISESGSSVGETQYF. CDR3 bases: TGTGCCATCAGTGAGTCGGGGTCCTCGGTGGGAGAGACCCAGTACTTC.

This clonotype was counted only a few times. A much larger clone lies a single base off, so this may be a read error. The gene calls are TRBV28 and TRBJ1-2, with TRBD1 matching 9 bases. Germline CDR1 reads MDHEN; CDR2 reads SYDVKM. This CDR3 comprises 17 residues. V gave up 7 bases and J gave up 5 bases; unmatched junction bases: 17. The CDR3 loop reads CASIPPTGTGRLYGYTF. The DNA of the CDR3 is TGTGCCAGCATTCCCCCTACCGGGACAGGGAGGCTTTATGGCTACACCTTC.

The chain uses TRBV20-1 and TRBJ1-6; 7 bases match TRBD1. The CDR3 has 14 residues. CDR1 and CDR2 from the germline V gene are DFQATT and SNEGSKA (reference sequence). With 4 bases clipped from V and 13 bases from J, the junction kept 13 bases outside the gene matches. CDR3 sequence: CSATRGVREGPLHF. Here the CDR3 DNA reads TGCAGTGCTACCAGGGGGGTCCGTGAGGGTCCCCTCCACTTT.

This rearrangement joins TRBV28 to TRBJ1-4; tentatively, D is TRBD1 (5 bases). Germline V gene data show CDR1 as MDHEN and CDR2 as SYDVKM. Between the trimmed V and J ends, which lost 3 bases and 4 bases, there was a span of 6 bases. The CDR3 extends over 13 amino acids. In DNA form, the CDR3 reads TGTGCCAGCAGTTTGGGGCTTAATGAAAAACTGTTTTTT. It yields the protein CASSLGLNEKLFF.

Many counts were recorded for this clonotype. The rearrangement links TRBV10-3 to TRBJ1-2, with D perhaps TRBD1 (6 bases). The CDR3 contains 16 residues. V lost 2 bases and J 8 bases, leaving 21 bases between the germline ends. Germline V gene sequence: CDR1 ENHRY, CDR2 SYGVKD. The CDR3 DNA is TGTGCCATCAGTGAGAAACCCCCGACAGGAGTTGAGGGCTACACCTTC. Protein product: CAISEKPPTGVEGYTF.

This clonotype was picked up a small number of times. CDR3 amino acids: CATSSRPGTLTGELFF. The CDR3 bases are TGTGCCACCAGCAGCCGGCCGGGGACCTTAACCGGGGAGCTGTTTTTT. The V and J genes are TRBV15 and TRBJ2-2; D may be TRBD1 or TRBD2 (5 bases each). The CDR3 runs 16 residues. Germline V CDR1 and CDR2: LNHNV, YYDKDF (reference sequence). Trimming took 3 bases from V and 5 from J, leaving 16 bases between them.